Sequencing of this T cell receptor (beta chain) was carried out in a study of response to subunit inactivated influenza vaccine. TCRdb recomputed calls from the RT-PCR reads with MiXCR, one row per CDR3 protein. The sample lists around 790,000 distinct CDR3 sequences, around 20% occurring once. As concerns this clonotype: Its antigen is as yet unknown.

J was trimmed by 11 bases and V by 5 bases; bases with no gene match: 7. Germline V gives CDR1 SGHTA, CDR2 FQGTGA. The CDR3 runs to 14 residues. Study conclusions and caveats: Researchers suggested that each seasonal influenza vaccination recruits few new T cells.

The chain employs TRBV7-3 and TRBJ2-3; TRBD2 matches 13 bases. The TCR comes from a man aged 50-59 years who received an inactivated influenza vaccine. Material: PBMCs from blood, obtained 5 days after vaccination. The CDR3 sequence: CASSRGLAGDLQYF. The CDR3 DNA reads as TGTGCCAGCAGCCGAGGACTAGCGGGAGATCTGCAGTATTTT.